This T cell receptor beta chain was recovered during a study of CD8 T cells in ankylosing spondylitis. The TCR beta libraries were generated through quantitative 5'-RACE incorporating molecular barcodes. Using its own MiXCR run on the 5' RACE reads, TCRdb lists one record per CDR3 protein. Of some 800,000 distinct CDR3 sequences in the sample, 12% are singletons; the top ten hold about 0.5%. Study results and caveats: What seemed typical of ankylosing spondylitis blood was a TCR beta motif built from eight highly homologous variants. Disease-linked clones were found to be CD8+ and relatively rare in peripheral blood. There were earlier reports of some motif variants in reactive arthritis synovial fluid and blood. The clones that were linked to disease were reported to be significantly enriched in matched synovial fluid samples from ankylosing spondylitis patients.

Germline V lookup: CDR1 DFQATT, CDR2 SNEGSKA (reference sequence). Trimming shortened V by 5 bases and J by 6 bases, and 14 bases separated the two germline ends. The CDR3 covers 12 residues. This clonotype was counted between two and nine times. What it recognizes is unknown. Sequenced: blood, either unsorted or a sorted T cell fraction (not recorded which). This chain joins TRBV20-1 and TRBJ2-7; tentative D call: TRBD2 (6 bases). This receptor was obtained from a male donor with ankylosing spondylitis. The CDR3 loop is CSAGRRVSEQYF. The CDR3 DNA reads as TGCAGTGCTGGGAGGAGGGTTTCCGAGCAGTACTTC.